There are a few counts of the clone carrying this T cell receptor (beta chain). Its antigen is still unknown. TCRdb re-called the reads through MiXCR, storing one row per CDR3 protein. The table lists about 340,000 distinct CDR3 sequences, almost 30% of them singletons. This sample stems from a study of T cell repertoires in cytomegalovirus infection. Study information: A matching HLA type, together with CMV infection, was signaled by public TCR beta signatures.

Between the trimmed V and J ends, which lost 4 bases and 4 bases, there was a span of 14 bases. CDR3 length: 15 residues. In germline, CDR1 is SGHTA, CDR2 FQGNSA. The source of this sequence is a human donor in good health (CMV status not recorded). Some clones in this sample may be carry-over from other donors' samples. J is TRBJ2-1 and V is TRBV7-2; no firm D call. The starting material was cultured PBMCs, obtained from culture after CMV antigen stimulation. In DNA form, the CDR3 reads TGTGCCAGCAGCTCCCAGCCCGGACCTTACAATGAGCAGTTCTTC. Its protein is CASSSQPGPYNEQFF.